These T cell receptor beta chains were read from a single sample in a study of shared clonotypes between healthy human individuals. Data came from immunoSEQ multiplex PCR; TCRdb stores just in-frame clones and leaves some out. The profile shows about 2.1 million clones, just under 95% of them singletons. Specimen: naive CD8+ T cells from PBMCs. All receptors come from a man between 18 and 35 years old in good health. Some clones in this sample may be carry-over from other donors' samples. Both conserved end residues are part of each CDR3. Fields, in order: clone size, V gene, D gene, J gene, CDR3 length, CDR3 protein, CDR3 DNA. A D gene is named only where the DNA matches it firmly. Size is omitted from some rows. Given values are once, few, many or a class for expanded clones.

clone size: once; V gene: TRBV5-1; D gene: -; J gene: TRBJ1-1; CDR3 length: 17; CDR3 protein: CASSPRGGSLRDTEAFF; CDR3 DNA: TGCGCCAGCAGCCCTAGGGGGGGGTCCTTAAGGGACACTGAAGCTTTCTTT
clone size: -; V gene: TRBV13; D gene: -; J gene: TRBJ2-7; CDR3 length: 13; CDR3 protein: CASSLGQPNEQYF; CDR3 DNA: TGTGCCAGCAGCTTAGGACAGCCCAACGAGCAGTACTTC
clone size: -; V gene: TRBV11-2; D gene: -; J gene: TRBJ2-3; CDR3 length: 15; CDR3 protein: CASDPPGLLSDTQYF; CDR3 DNA: TGTGCCAGCGACCCCCCGGGCCTCCTCTCAGATACGCAGTATTTT
clone size: few; V gene: TRBV11-1; D gene: -; J gene: TRBJ1-1; CDR3 length: 11; CDR3 protein: CASSKGAEAFF; CDR3 DNA: TGTGCCAGCAGTAAGGGAGCTGAAGCTTTCTTT
clone size: once; V gene: TRBV5-6; D gene: TRBD2; J gene: TRBJ2-3; CDR3 length: 17; CDR3 protein: CASSSASAGEFTDTQYF; CDR3 DNA: TGTGCCAGCAGCTCCGCATCAGCGGGAGAGTTCACAGATACGCAGTATTTT
clone size: once; V gene: TRBV28; D gene: -; J gene: TRBJ2-7; CDR3 length: 14; CDR3 protein: CASSLLGGAYEQYF; CDR3 DNA: TGTGCCAGCAGTTTGCTGGGCGGAGCCTACGAGCAGTACTTC
clone size: few; V gene: TRBV27; D gene: -; J gene: TRBJ1-1; CDR3 length: 13; CDR3 protein: CASIDRLNTEAFF; CDR3 DNA: TGTGCCAGCATCGACAGGCTGAACACTGAAGCTTTCTTT
clone size: once; V gene: TRBV9; D gene: TRBD2; J gene: TRBJ2-3; CDR3 length: 16; CDR3 protein: CASSGSSGRGADTQYF; CDR3 DNA: TGTGCCAGCAGCGGCTCTAGCGGGAGGGGCGCAGATACGCAGTATTTT
clone size: -; V gene: TRBV9; D gene: -; J gene: TRBJ2-1; CDR3 length: 15; CDR3 protein: CASSVVEFSYNEQFF; CDR3 DNA: TGTGCCAGCAGCGTAGTTGAGTTCTCCTACAATGAGCAGTTCTTC
clone size: -; V gene: TRBV28; D gene: -; J gene: TRBJ2-7; CDR3 length: 13; CDR3 protein: CASSLWVGYEQYF; CDR3 DNA: TGTGCCAGCAGTTTATGGGTGGGCTACGAGCAGTACTTC
clone size: -; V gene: TRBV27; D gene: -; J gene: TRBJ2-3; CDR3 length: 14; CDR3 protein: CASSLDAFTDTQYF; CDR3 DNA: TGTGCCAGCAGTTTAGACGCCTTCACAGATACGCAGTATTTT
clone size: -; V gene: TRBV27; D gene: TRBD2; J gene: TRBJ2-7; CDR3 length: 15; CDR3 protein: CASSPGTNRRNEQYF; CDR3 DNA: TGTGCCAGCAGTCCAGGGACTAATCGTCGGAACGAGCAGTACTTC
clone size: -; V gene: TRBV18; D gene: TRBD1; J gene: TRBJ1-1; CDR3 length: 14; CDR3 protein: CASSPLQGSTEAFF; CDR3 DNA: TGTGCCAGCTCACCATTACAGGGGAGCACTGAAGCTTTCTTT
clone size: -; V gene: TRBV27; D gene: TRBD2; J gene: TRBJ2-5; CDR3 length: 16; CDR3 protein: CASSPRLAVKGETQYF; CDR3 DNA: TGTGCCAGCAGCCCCCGACTAGCGGTCAAGGGTGAGACCCAGTACTTC
clone size: -; V gene: TRBV4-3; D gene: -; J gene: TRBJ1-1; CDR3 length: 14; CDR3 protein: CASSQEWDQGKAFF; CDR3 DNA: TGCGCCAGCAGCCAAGAATGGGACCAGGGTAAAGCTTTCTTT
clone size: -; V gene: TRBV9; D gene: -; J gene: TRBJ2-1; CDR3 length: 16; CDR3 protein: CASSVEFGKAVNEQFF; CDR3 DNA: TGTGCCAGCAGCGTAGAGTTCGGGAAGGCCGTCAATGAGCAGTTCTTC
clone size: -; V gene: TRBV7-9; D gene: -; J gene: TRBJ2-7; CDR3 length: 11; CDR3 protein: CASSLSQEQYF; CDR3 DNA: TGTGCCAGCAGCTTATCGCAAGAGCAGTACTTC
clone size: -; V gene: TRBV14; D gene: -; J gene: TRBJ1-5; CDR3 length: 15; CDR3 protein: CASSQGQGNNQPQHF; CDR3 DNA: TGTGCCAGCAGCCAAGGGCAGGGTAACAATCAGCCCCAGCATTTT
clone size: -; V gene: TRBV10-3; D gene: -; J gene: TRBJ1-2; CDR3 length: 11; CDR3 protein: CAILDSSGYTF; CDR3 DNA: TGTGCCATCTTGGACAGTAGTGGCTACACCTTC
clone size: -; V gene: TRBV27; D gene: -; J gene: TRBJ2-1; CDR3 length: 13; CDR3 protein: CASSLSRGNEQFF; CDR3 DNA: TGTGCCAGCAGTTTATCTCGGGGCAATGAGCAGTTCTTC
clone size: -; V gene: TRBV6-1; D gene: -; J gene: TRBJ1-1; CDR3 length: 13; CDR3 protein: CASTRGGVTEAFF; CDR3 DNA: TGTGCCAGCACCCGCGGAGGGGTCACTGAAGCTTTCTTT
clone size: -; V gene: TRBV11-2; D gene: -; J gene: TRBJ2-1; CDR3 length: 15; CDR3 protein: CASSLAPTGSYEQFF; CDR3 DNA: TGTGCCAGCAGCTTAGCCCCCACCGGGTCCTATGAGCAGTTCTTC
clone size: -; V gene: TRBV19; D gene: -; J gene: TRBJ2-7; CDR3 length: 13; CDR3 protein: CASSANLPYEQYF; CDR3 DNA: TGTGCCAGTAGTGCAAACCTCCCCTACGAGCAGTACTTC
clone size: -; V gene: TRBV11-2; D gene: -; J gene: TRBJ1-2; CDR3 length: 14; CDR3 protein: CASSLTGTGYGYTF; CDR3 DNA: TGTGCCAGCAGCCTAACCGGGACGGGATATGGCTACACCTTC
clone size: -; V gene: TRBV13; D gene: -; J gene: TRBJ2-2; CDR3 length: 13; CDR3 protein: CASSLAGRGELFF; CDR3 DNA: TGTGCCAGCAGCCTCGCTGGTCGGGGGGAGCTGTTTTTT
clone size: -; V gene: TRBV28; D gene: TRBD2; J gene: TRBJ2-7; CDR3 length: 15; CDR3 protein: CASSLFFSGSYEQYF; CDR3 DNA: TGTGCCAGCAGTTTATTCTTTAGCGGGAGCTACGAGCAGTACTTC
clone size: -; V gene: TRBV7-8; D gene: -; J gene: TRBJ2-3; CDR3 length: 14; CDR3 protein: CASSLRNRADTQYF; CDR3 DNA: TGTGCCAGCAGCTTAAGGAACAGGGCAGATACGCAGTATTTT
clone size: -; V gene: TRBV4-1; D gene: -; J gene: TRBJ2-2; CDR3 length: 15; CDR3 protein: CASSRLAANTGELFF; CDR3 DNA: TGCGCCAGCAGCCGCTTAGCGGCGAACACCGGGGAGCTGTTTTTT
clone size: -; V gene: TRBV9; D gene: TRBD2; J gene: TRBJ2-4; CDR3 length: 17; CDR3 protein: CASSRTSGTLAKNIQYF; CDR3 DNA: TGTGCCAGCAGCCGGACTAGCGGGACCTTAGCCAAAAACATTCAGTACTTC